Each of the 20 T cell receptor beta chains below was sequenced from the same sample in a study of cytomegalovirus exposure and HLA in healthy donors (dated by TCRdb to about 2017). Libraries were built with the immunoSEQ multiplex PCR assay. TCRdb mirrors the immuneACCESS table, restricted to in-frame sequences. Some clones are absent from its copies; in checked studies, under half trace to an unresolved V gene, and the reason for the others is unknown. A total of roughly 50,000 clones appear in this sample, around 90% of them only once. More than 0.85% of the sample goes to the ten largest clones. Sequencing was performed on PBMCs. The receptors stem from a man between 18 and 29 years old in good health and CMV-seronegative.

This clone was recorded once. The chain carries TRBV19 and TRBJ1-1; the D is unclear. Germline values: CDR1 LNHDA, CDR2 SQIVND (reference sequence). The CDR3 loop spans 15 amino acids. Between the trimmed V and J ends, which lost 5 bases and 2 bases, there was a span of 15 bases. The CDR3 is CASSRYREPNTEAFF. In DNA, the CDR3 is TGTGCCAGTAGTCGGTACCGGGAGCCCAACACTGAAGCTTTCTTT. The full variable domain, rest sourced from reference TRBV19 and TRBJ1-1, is DGGITQSPKYLFRKEGQNVTLSCEQNLNHDAMYWYRQDPGQGLRLIYYSQIVNDFQKGDIAEGYSVSREKKESFPLTVTSAQKNPTAFYLCASSRYREPNTEAFFGQGTRLTVV.

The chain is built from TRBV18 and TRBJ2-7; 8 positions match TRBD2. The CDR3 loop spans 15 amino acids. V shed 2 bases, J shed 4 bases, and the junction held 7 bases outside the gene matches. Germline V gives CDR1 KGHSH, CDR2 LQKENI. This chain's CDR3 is CASSPTSGSFYEQYF. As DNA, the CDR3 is TGTGCCAGCTCACCAACCAGCGGGAGCTTTTACGAGCAGTACTTC.

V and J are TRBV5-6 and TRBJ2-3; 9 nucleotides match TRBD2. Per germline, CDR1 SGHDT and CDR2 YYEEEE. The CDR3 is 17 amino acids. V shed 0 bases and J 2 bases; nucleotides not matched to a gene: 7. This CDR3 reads CASSLVLAGAFTDTQYF. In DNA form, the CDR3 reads TGTGCCAGCAGCTTGGTATTAGCGGGGGCCTTCACAGATACGCAGTATTTT.

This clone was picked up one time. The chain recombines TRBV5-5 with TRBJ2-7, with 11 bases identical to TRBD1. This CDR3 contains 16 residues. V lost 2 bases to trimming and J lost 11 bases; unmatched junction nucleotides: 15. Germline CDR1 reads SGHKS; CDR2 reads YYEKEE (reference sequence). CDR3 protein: CASSFLRGQGARQEYF. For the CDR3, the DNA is TGTGCCAGCAGCTTTCTCAGAGGACAGGGGGCTAGACAGGAGTACTTC.

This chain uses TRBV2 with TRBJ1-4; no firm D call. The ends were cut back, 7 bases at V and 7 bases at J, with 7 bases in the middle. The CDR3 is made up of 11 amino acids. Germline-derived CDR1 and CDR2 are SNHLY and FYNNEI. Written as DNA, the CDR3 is TGTGCCAGCAACCCGAGTGAAAAACTGTTTTTT. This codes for CASNPSEKLFF.

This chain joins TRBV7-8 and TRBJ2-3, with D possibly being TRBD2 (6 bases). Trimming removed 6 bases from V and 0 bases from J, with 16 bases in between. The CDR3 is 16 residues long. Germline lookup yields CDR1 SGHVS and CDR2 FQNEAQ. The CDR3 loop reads CASSFPGLESTDTQYF. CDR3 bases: TGTGCCAGCAGTTTTCCGGGACTCGAAAGCACAGATACGCAGTATTTT.

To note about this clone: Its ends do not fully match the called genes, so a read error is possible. This CDR3 reads CSVVLQDGNDGYTF. The CDR3 DNA follows: TGCAGCGTTGTTTTACAGGACGGTAACGATGGCTACACCTTC. The chain couples TRBV29-1 to TRBJ1-2; D may be TRBD1 (5 bases). Germline V gives CDR1 SQVTM, CDR2 ANQGSEA. The CDR3 spans 14 residues.

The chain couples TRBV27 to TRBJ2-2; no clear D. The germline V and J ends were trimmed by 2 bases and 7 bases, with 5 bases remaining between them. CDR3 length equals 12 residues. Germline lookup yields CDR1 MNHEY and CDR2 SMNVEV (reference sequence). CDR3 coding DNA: TGTGCCAGCAGTTTAATCGGCGGGGAGCTGTTTTTT. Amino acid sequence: CASSLIGGELFF.

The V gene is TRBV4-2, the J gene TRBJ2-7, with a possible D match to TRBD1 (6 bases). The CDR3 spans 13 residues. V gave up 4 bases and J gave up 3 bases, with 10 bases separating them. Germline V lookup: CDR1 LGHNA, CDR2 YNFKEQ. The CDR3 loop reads CASSPIGGYEQYF. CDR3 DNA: TGTGCCAGCAGCCCGATAGGGGGCTACGAGCAGTACTTC.

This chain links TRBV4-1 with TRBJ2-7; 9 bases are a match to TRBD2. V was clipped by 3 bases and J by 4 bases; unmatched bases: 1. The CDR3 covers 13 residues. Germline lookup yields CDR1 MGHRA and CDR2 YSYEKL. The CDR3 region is CASSQGLAYEQYF. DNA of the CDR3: TGCGCCAGCAGCCAGGGACTAGCATACGAGCAGTACTTC.

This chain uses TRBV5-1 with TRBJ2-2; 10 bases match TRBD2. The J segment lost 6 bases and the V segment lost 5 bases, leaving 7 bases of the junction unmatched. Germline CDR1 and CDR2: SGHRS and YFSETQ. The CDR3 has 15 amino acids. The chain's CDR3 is CASRSSGSMSGELFF. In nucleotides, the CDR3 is TGCGCCAGCAGATCTAGCGGGAGTATGTCCGGGGAGCTGTTTTTT.

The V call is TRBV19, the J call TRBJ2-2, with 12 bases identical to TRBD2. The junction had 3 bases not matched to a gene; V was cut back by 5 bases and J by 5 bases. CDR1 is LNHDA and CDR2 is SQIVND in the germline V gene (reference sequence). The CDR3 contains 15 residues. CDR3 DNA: TGTGCCAGTAGTGGTCTAGCGGGAGGGACCGGGGAGCTGTTTTTT. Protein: CASSGLAGGTGELFF.

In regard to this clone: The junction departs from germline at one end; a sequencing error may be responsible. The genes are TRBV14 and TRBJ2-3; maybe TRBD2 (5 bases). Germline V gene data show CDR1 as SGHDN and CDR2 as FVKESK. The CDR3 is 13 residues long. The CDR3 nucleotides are TGTGCCAGCAGCGCCACCCTAGCAGACACGCAGTATTTT. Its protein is CASSATLADTQYF.

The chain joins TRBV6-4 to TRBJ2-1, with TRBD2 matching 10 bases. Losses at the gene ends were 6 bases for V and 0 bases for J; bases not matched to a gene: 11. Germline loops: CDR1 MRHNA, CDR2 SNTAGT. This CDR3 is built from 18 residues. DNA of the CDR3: TGTGCCAGCAGCAGACAGGGACCTAGCGGGAGCTCCTACAATGAGCAGTTCTTC. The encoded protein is CASSRQGPSGSSYNEQFF.

CDR3 in amino acids: CASSLATSLAREQYF. DNA for the CDR3: TGTGCCAGCAGCTTAGCCACTAGCCTGGCGCGCGAGCAGTACTTC. The V gene is TRBV7-9, the J gene TRBJ2-7; D is possibly TRBD2 (6 bases). CDR1 and CDR2 from the germline V gene are SEHNR and FQNEAQ (reference sequence). The germline V and J ends were trimmed by 0 bases and 6 bases, with 15 bases remaining between them. The CDR3 spans 15 residues.

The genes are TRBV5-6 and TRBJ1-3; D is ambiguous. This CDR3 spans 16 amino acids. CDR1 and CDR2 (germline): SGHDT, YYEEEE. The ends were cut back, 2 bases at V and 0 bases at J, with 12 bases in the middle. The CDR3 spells CASSLLTAVSGNTIYF. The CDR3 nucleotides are TGTGCCAGCAGCTTACTGACGGCGGTCTCTGGAAACACCATATATTTT. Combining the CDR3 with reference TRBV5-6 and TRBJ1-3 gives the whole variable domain DAGVTQSPTHLIKTRGQQVTLRCSPKSGHDTVSWYQQALGQGPQFIFQYYEEEERQRGNFPDRFSGHQFPNYSSELNVNALLLGDSALYLCASSLLTAVSGNTIYFGEGSWLTVV.

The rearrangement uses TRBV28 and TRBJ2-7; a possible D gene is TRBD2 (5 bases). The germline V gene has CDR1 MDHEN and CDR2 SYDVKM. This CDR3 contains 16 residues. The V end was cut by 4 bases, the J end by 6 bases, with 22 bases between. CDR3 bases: TGTGCCAGCAGTTCCGGTAGGACTGGATTTGTCTCCGAGCAGTACTTC. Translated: CASSSGRTGFVSEQYF. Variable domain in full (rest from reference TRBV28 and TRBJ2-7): DVKVTQSSRYLVKRTGEKVFLECVQDMDHENMFWYRQDPGLGLRLIYFSYDVKMKEKGDIPEGYSVSREKKERFSLILESASTNQTSMYLCASSSGRTGFVSEQYFGPGTRLTVT.

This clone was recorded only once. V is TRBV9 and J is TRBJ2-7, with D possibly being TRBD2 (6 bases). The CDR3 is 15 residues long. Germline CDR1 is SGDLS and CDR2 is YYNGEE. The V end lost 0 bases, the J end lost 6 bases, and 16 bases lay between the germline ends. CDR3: CASSVGGDPTGEQYF. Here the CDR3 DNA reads TGTGCCAGCAGCGTAGGGGGGGACCCTACGGGCGAGCAGTACTTC.

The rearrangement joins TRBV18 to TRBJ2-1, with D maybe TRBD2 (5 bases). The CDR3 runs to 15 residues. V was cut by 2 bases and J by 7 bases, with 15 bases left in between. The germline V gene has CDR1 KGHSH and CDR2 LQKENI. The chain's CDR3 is CASSPKEASRNEQFF. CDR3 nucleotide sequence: TGTGCCAGCTCACCAAAGGAGGCGAGCAGGAATGAGCAGTTCTTC.

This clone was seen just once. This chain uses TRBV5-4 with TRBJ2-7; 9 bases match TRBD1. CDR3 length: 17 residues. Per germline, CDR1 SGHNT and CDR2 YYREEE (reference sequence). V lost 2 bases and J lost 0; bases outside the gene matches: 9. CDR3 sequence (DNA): TGTGCCAGCAGCTTTGGGGGACAGGGCACCAGCTCCTACGAGCAGTACTTC. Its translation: CASSFGGQGTSSYEQYF.